This entry features one T cell receptor (beta chain) sequence. What it recognizes is unknown. The data were obtained in a study of blood T cells in healthy people across ages. PCR was performed a second time for about 6 to 12 cycles using a sample-barcoded 5' primer and a J-beta primer mix. TCRdb recomputed calls from the 5' RACE reads with MiXCR, one row per CDR3 protein. The data show roughly 570,000 distinct CDR3 sequences, with 25% to 30% seen just once and approximately 17% held by the top ten. V shed 5 bases, J shed 4 bases, and the junction held 6 bases outside the gene matches. The V gene's germline CDR1 is SQVTM and CDR2 ANQGSEA. This CDR3 region has 13 residues. Regarding the study as a whole: Age showed a roughly linear inverse relationship with TCR beta diversity per million T cells.

Source material: blood. The TCR was taken from a woman in her 70s in good health. The V call is TRBV29-1, the J call TRBJ1-1; 8 positions match TRBD1. The CDR3 sequence is CSVHPQGATEAFF. Written as DNA, the CDR3 is TGCAGCGTTCACCCCCAGGGGGCCACTGAAGCTTTCTTT.